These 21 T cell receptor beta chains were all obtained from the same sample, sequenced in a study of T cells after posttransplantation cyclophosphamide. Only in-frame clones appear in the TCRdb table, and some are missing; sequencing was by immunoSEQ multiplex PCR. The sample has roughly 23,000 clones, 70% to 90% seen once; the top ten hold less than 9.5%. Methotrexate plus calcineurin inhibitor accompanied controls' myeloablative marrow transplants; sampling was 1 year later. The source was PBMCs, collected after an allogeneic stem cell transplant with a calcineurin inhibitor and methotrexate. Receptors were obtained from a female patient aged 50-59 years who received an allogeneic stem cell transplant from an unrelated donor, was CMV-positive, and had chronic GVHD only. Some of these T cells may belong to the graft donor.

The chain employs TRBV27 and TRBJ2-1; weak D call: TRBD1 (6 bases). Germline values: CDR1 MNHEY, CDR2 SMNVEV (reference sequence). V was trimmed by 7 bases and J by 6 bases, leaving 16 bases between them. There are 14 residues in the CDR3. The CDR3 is CASIQTGGINEQFF. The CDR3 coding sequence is TGTGCCAGCATTCAGACAGGCGGAATCAATGAGCAGTTCTTC.

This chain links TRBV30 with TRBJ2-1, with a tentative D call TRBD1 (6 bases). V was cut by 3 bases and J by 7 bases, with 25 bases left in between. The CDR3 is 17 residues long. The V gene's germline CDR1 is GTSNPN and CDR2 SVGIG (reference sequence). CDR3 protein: CAWSRPRTVKGQNEQFF. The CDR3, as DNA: TGTGCCTGGAGCAGACCCAGGACAGTTAAAGGACAGAATGAGCAGTTCTTC.

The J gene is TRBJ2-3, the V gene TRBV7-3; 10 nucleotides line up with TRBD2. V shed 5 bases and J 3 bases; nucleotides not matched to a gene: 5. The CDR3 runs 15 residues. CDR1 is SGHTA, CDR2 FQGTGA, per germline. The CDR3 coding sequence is TGTGCCAGCAGCCCCACTAGCGGGATAACAGATACGCAGTATTTT. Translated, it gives CASSPTSGITDTQYF.

Here the CDR3 DNA reads TGCGCCAGCAGTGTCGGAACTAGCGGGAGAGTCGAGCAGTACTTC. Protein sequence: CASSVGTSGRVEQYF. This rearrangement joins TRBV10-1 to TRBJ2-7, with TRBD2 matching 11 bases. This CDR3 comprises 15 residues. Trimming cost V 4 bases and J 6 bases; bases outside gene matches: 8. Germline V gene data show CDR1 as WNHNN and CDR2 as SYGVQD (reference sequence).

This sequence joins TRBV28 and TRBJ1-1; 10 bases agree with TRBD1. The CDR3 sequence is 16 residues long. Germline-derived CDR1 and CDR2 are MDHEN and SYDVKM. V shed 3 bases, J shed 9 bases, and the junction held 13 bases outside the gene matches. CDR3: CASSFGTGVVNIQAFF. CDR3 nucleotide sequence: TGTGCCAGCAGTTTTGGGACAGGGGTCGTAAACATTCAAGCTTTCTTT.

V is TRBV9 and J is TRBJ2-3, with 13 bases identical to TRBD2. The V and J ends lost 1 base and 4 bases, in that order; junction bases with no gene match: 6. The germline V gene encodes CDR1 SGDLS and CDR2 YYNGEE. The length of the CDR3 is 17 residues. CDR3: CASSVSTSGRAADTQYF. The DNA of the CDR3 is TGTGCCAGCAGCGTATCTACTAGCGGGAGGGCCGCAGATACGCAGTATTTT.

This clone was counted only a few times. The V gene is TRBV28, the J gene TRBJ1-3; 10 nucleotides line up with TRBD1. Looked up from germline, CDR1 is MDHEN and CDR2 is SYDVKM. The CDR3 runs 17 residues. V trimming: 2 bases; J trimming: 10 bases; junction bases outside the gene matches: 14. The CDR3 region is CASSLTGQGPYLRTIYF. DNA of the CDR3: TGTGCCAGCAGTTTAACGGGACAGGGGCCTTACCTCAGGACCATATATTTT.

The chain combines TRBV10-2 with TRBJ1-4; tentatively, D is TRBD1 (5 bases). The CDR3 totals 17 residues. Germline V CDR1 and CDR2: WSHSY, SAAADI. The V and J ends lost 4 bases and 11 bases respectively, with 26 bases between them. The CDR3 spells CASSAVGGAPAVEKLFF. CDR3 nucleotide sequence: TGCGCCAGCAGTGCGGTGGGAGGGGCGCCCGCGGTTGAGAAACTGTTTTTT.

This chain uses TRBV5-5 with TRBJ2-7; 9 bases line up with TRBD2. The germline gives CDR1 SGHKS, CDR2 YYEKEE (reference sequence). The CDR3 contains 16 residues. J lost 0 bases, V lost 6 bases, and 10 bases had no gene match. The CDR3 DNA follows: TGTGCCAGCACCGGGGGGTGGACTAGCGCCTCCTACGAGCAGTACTTC. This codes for CASTGGWTSASYEQYF. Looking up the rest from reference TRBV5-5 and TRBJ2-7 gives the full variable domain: DAGVTQSPTHLIKTRGQQVTLRCSPISGHKSVSWYQQVLGQGPQFIFQYYEKEERGRGNFPDRFSARQFPNYSSELNVNALLLGDSALYLCASTGGWTSASYEQYFGPGTRLTVT.

The CDR3 loop is CASIPHLLRGYTF. DNA for the CDR3: TGTGCCAGCATCCCGCACCTCCTCCGGGGCTACACCTTC. The gene calls are TRBV5-6 and TRBJ1-2; D is unresolved. From germline, CDR1 is SGHDT and CDR2 YYEEEE. The CDR3 runs to 13 residues. Trimming removed 6 bases from V and 8 bases from J, with 17 bases in between.

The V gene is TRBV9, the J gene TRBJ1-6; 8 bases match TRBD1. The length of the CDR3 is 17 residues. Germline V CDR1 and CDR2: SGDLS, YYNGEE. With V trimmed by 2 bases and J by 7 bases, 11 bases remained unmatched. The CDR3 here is CASSVRSGTGSNSPLHF. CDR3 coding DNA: TGTGCCAGCAGCGTTAGGTCCGGGACAGGCTCGAATTCACCCCTCCACTTT.

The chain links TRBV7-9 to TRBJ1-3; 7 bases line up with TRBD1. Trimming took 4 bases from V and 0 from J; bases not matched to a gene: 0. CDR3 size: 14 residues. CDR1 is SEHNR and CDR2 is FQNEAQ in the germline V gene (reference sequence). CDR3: CASSWDSSGNTIYF. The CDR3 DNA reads TGTGCCAGCAGCTGGGACAGCTCTGGAAACACCATATATTTT.

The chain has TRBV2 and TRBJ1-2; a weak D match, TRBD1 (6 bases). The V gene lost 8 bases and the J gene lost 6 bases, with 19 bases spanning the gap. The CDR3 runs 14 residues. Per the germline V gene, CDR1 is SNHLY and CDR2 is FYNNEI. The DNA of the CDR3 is TGTGCCAGCGGTCTGGGACAATACTTGCATGGCTACACCTTC. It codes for CASGLGQYLHGYTF.

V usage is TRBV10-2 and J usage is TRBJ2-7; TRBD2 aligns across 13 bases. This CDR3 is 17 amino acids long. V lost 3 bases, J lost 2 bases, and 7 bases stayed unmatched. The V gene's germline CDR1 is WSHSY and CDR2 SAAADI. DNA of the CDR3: TGCGCCAGCAGTGATCGTGTGGGACTAGCGGGACCCTACGAGCAGTACTTC. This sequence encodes CASSDRVGLAGPYEQYF.

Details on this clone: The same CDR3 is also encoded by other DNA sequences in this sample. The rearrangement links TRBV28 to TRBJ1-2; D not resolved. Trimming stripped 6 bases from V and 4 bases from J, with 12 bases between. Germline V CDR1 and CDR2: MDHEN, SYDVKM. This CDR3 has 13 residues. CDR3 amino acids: CASSLVQTYGYTF. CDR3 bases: TGTGCCAGCAGCTTAGTACAGACCTATGGCTACACCTTC.

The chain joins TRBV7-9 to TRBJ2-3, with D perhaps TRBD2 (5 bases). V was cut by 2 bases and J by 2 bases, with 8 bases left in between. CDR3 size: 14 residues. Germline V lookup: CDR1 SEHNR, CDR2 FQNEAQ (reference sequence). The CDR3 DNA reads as TGTGCCAGCAGCTTAACGGGATTCACAGATACGCAGTATTTT. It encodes CASSLTGFTDTQYF.

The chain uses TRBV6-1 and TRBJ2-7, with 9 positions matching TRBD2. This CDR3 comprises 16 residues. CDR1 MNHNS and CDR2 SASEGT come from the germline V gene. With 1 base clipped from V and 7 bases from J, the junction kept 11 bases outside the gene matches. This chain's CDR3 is CASSEGGLAGNEEQYF. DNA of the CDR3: TGTGCCAGCAGTGAAGGAGGGCTAGCGGGAAATGAGGAGCAGTACTTC.

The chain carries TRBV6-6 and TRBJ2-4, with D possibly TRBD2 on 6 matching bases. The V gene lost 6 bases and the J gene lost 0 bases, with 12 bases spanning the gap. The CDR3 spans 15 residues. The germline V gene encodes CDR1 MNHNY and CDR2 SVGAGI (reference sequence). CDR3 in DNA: TGTGCCAGCAGCCCAGGAGGGGTAGCCAAAAACATTCAGTACTTC. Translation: CASSPGGVAKNIQYF.

In nucleotides, the CDR3 is TGTGCCACCAGCAGGGGACTAGCGGGGGAGCAGTACTTC. The encoded protein is CATSRGLAGEQYF. V gene TRBV15 combines with J gene TRBJ2-7; 13 bases align to TRBD2. Trimming at V came to 3 bases and at J to 7 bases, leaving 0 bases not matched to a gene. The germline V gene encodes CDR1 LNHNV and CDR2 YYDKDF (reference sequence). This CDR3 region has 13 residues.

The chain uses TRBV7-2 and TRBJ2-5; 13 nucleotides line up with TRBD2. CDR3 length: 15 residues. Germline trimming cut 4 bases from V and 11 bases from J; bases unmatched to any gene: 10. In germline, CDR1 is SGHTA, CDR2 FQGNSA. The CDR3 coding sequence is TGTGCCAGCAGCTCCGGGACTAGCGGGATTCGAGAGCAGTACTTC. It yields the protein CASSSGTSGIREQYF.

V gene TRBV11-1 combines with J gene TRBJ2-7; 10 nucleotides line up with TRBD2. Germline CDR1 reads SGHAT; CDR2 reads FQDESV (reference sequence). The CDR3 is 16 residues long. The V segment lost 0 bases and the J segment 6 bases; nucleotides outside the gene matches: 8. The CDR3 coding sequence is TGTGCCAGCAGCTTAGCCCTTAGCGGGAGGTTTCCCGAGCAGTACTTC. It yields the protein CASSLALSGRFPEQYF.